Listed here are 8 T cell receptor beta chains from one sample, sequenced in a study of identical twins. TCRdb independently ran MiXCR on the 5' RACE reads; one entry per CDR3 protein. This table has 1.5 million or so distinct CDR3 sequences, roughly 35% appearing once. The material sequenced was cord blood. The receptor source for this set is a newborn girl in good health.

This clonotype was recorded a few times. The chain recombines TRBV20-1 with TRBJ2-3; 9 bases are shared with TRBD2. Germline V gene sequence: CDR1 DFQATT, CDR2 SNEGSKA (reference sequence). The CDR3 consists of 16 residues. Trimming at V came to 1 base and at J to 1 base, leaving 6 bases not matched to a gene. Written as DNA, the CDR3 is TGCAGTGCTAGAGGCATGAGCGGGGGGCGCACAGATACGCAGTATTTT. The encoded protein is CSARGMSGGRTDTQYF.

The chain joins TRBV20-1 to TRBJ2-7, with TRBD1 as a possible D gene (5 bases). Germline V gene data show CDR1 as DFQATT and CDR2 as SNEGSKA (reference sequence). Trimming took off 6 bases at V and 7 bases at J, with 25 bases between the two ends. The CDR3 is 15 residues long. The CDR3 bases are TGCAGTGCCTCCATTAGGACACATGCTATCAATGAGCAGTACTTC. As protein: CSASIRTHAINEQYF.

This clonotype was counted a few times. The gene calls are TRBV28 and TRBJ2-1; tentative D call: TRBD1 (5 bases). This CDR3 is 12 amino acids long. The germline CDR1 and CDR2 sequences are MDHEN and SYDVKM. The V end lost 3 bases, the J end lost 15 bases, and 15 bases lay between the germline ends. CDR3 DNA sequence: TGTGCCAGCAGTTTTGATGACAGCCTCCTGTTCTTC. Protein sequence: CASSFDDSLLFF.

The rearrangement links TRBV5-1 to TRBJ1-2, with 9 positions matching TRBD1. The CDR3 is 13 amino acids. The junction had 8 bases not matched to a gene; V was cut back by 4 bases and J by 10 bases. Germline CDR1 is SGHRS and CDR2 is YFSETQ. CDR3 DNA: TGCGCCAGCAGCCCCGCCCGGGACAGGGACTACACCTTC. It encodes CASSPARDRDYTF.

In this sample, this clonotype turned up a few times. This sequence joins TRBV14 and TRBJ1-1; D is perhaps TRBD1 (6 bases). Trimming removed 5 bases from V and 10 bases from J, with 17 bases in between. Per the germline V gene, CDR1 is SGHDN and CDR2 is FVKESK. The CDR3 is made up of 13 amino acids. In DNA, the CDR3 is TGTGCCAGCAGCTTTCTACACAGGGAAAGAGCTTTCTTT. Its protein is CASSFLHRERAFF.

In regard to this clonotype: The CDR3 ends on some other residue instead of the conserved phenylalanine or tryptophan, so this is likely a read error. The gene calls are TRBV11-1 and TRBJ2-1; 11 positions agree with TRBD2. Germline V lookup: CDR1 SGHAT, CDR2 FQDESV (reference sequence). The CDR3 loop spans 14 amino acids. After removal of 2 bases from V and 7 bases from J, the junction contained 1 base not matched to a gene. The CDR3 DNA reads as TGTGCCAGCAGCTTAACTAGCGGGAGTAATGAGCAGTTCTTG. Its translation: CASSLTSGSNEQFL.

This clonotype was observed a few times. The CDR3 DNA reads TGTGCCAGCAGCTTATTCTCCCTCACAGGGAACACTGAAGCTTTCTTT. This sequence encodes CASSLFSLTGNTEAFF. The V and J genes are TRBV5-6 and TRBJ1-1; a possible D gene is TRBD1 (5 bases). V was shortened by 2 bases and J by 1 base, with 15 bases between the two germline ends. Germline CDR1 SGHDT, CDR2 YYEEEE. The CDR3 length is 16 residues.

The V and J genes are TRBV27 and TRBJ1-1, with D unresolved. The CDR3 totals 15 residues. Trimming took 3 bases from V and 1 from J, leaving 12 bases between them. Germline lookup yields CDR1 MNHEY and CDR2 SMNVEV (reference sequence). In DNA, the CDR3 is TGTGCCAGCAGTTTTCGGGGTATGGGGAACACTGAAGCTTTCTTT. It yields the protein CASSFRGMGNTEAFF.